The present entry profiles one T cell receptor beta chain with its context. The data were obtained in a study of monozygotic twins with inflammatory bowel disease. For each CDR3 protein, TCRdb gives one entry from its re-call of the 5' RACE reads, without DNA. This listing includes 350,000 to 500,000 distinct CDR3 sequences. The length of the CDR3 is 16 residues. CDR1 is SGHAT and CDR2 is FQNNGV in the germline V gene. The TCR sequence derives from a human donor with ulcerative colitis or Crohn's disease, or a healthy co-twin of an affected twin (not recorded which). This chain links TRBV11-2 with TRBJ2-7. Sample: blood. The CDR3 is CASSLGPATLSYEQYF.